The TCR beta chain described here comes from a study of blood T cell repertoires in COVID-19. Study-level information: COVID-19 samples collected from the United States, Italy and Spain covered acute and convalescent phases. The cDNA or gDNA used as material had been derived from T cells, B-cell-depleted T cells, or PBMCs.

The participants were between about 18 and 90 years old and came from some 25 US areas. Assay used: immunoSEQ multiplex PCR; TCRdb lists only in-frame clones, some missing. Of about 370,000 clones in the sample, roughly nine tenths are singletons; the top ten hold roughly 1%. The CDR3 runs to 12 residues. V lost 1 base and J lost 11, with 11 bases in between. Germline lookup yields CDR1 LGHNT and CDR2 FRNRAP. The sequenced sample consisted of PBMCs or T cells enriched from blood (not recorded which). V and J are TRBV12-5 and TRBJ1-1; D uncertain. This clonotype originated in a man younger than 35 who had recovered from COVID-19. The chain's CDR3 is CASGLDSSNAFF. The DNA of the CDR3 is TGTGCTAGTGGTTTGGACAGTTCCAATGCTTTCTTT.